The 20 T cell receptor beta chains given below trace back to one sample, sequenced in a study of cytomegalovirus exposure and HLA in healthy donors. PCR used 60 Vbeta primers and 13 Jbeta primers. Sequencing used immunoSEQ multiplex PCR; TCRdb keeps in-frame clones, though not all of them. The sample has about 210,000 clones, around 83% seen once. Sequenced material: PBMCs. These receptors all stem from a man aged 40-49 years in good health and CMV-seropositive.

The chain couples TRBV11-2 to TRBJ1-2; D gene unclear. Germline V gene data show CDR1 as SGHAT and CDR2 as FQNNGV. V lost 2 bases and J lost 6, with 13 bases in between. This CDR3 is 14 amino acids long. CDR3: CASSLYGPRDGYTF. CDR3 DNA: TGTGCCAGCAGCTTATATGGCCCACGGGATGGCTACACCTTC. Using reference TRBV11-2 and TRBJ1-2 for the parts outside the CDR3, the full variable domain is EAGVAQSPRYKIIEKRQSVAFWCNPISGHATLYWYQQILGQGPKLLIQFQNNGVVDDSQLPKDRFSAERLKGVDSTLKIQPAKLEDSAVYLCASSLYGPRDGYTFGSGTRLTVV.

The chain carries TRBV6-5 and TRBJ2-1; 8 nucleotides match TRBD1. The CDR3 covers 13 residues. Trimming at V came to 5 bases and at J to 4 bases, leaving 1 base not matched to a gene. The germline CDR1 and CDR2 sequences are MNHEY and SVGAGI. CDR3 sequence reads: CASSRTGYNEQFF. DNA for the CDR3: TGTGCCAGCAGTCGGACAGGGTACAATGAGCAGTTCTTC.

This chain links TRBV6-1 with TRBJ1-4; TRBD1 aligns across 8 bases. The J segment lost 7 bases and the V segment lost 6 bases, leaving 10 bases of the junction unmatched. This CDR3 is built from 15 residues. Germline V gene sequence: CDR1 MNHNS, CDR2 SASEGT. This chain's CDR3 is CASRDPGGRGEKLFF. In nucleotides, the CDR3 is TGTGCCAGCAGGGATCCAGGGGGCCGGGGTGAAAAACTGTTTTTT.

The chain joins TRBV4-3 to TRBJ2-7; D is perhaps TRBD2 (5 bases). Germline CDR1 is LGHNA and CDR2 is YSLEER. The CDR3 has 14 amino acids. V dropped 0 bases and J dropped 4 bases, with 10 bases sitting between them. The DNA of the CDR3 is TGCGCCAGCAGCCAAGACCCACTAGGATACGAGCAGTACTTC. Translated, it gives CASSQDPLGYEQYF.

This clone has just one count. The chain uses TRBV6-5 and TRBJ2-7; 8 nucleotides align to TRBD1. Trimming at V came to 8 bases and at J to 0 bases, leaving 6 bases not matched to a gene. CDR1 and CDR2 from the germline V gene are MNHEY and SVGAGI. This CDR3 is built from 14 residues. In nucleotides, the CDR3 is TGTGCCAGCTACACAGGGGGTAACTCCTACGAGCAGTACTTC. It translates to CASYTGGNSYEQYF.

This chain links TRBV29-1 with TRBJ1-2; D may be TRBD1 (5 bases). The CDR3 spans 13 residues. V dropped 4 bases and J dropped 8 bases, with 17 bases sitting between them. Germline V CDR1 and CDR2: SQVTM, ANQGSEA. The CDR3 protein is CSVGGLGGGGYTF. CDR3 in DNA: TGCAGCGTTGGGGGGTTGGGGGGGGGAGGCTACACCTTC. The variable domain in full, with the rest retrieved from reference TRBV29-1 and TRBJ1-2, is SAVISQKPSRDICQRGTSLTIQCQVDSQVTMMFWYRQQPGQSLTLIATANQGSEATYESGFVIDKFPISRPNLTFSTLTVSNMSPEDSSIYLCSVGGLGGGGYTFGSGTRLTVV.

The V and J genes are TRBV28 and TRBJ1-1; 10 bases fit TRBD1. Germline V CDR1 and CDR2: MDHEN, SYDVKM. This CDR3 spans 11 amino acids. The CDR3 nucleotides read TGTGCTTCTGACAGGGGGCGTGAAGCTTTCTTT. Translating gives CASDRGREAFF.

CDR3 in amino acids: CASSTLVGGKLTEAFF. CDR3 in DNA: TGCGCCAGCAGCACCCTTGTGGGGGGGAAATTGACTGAAGCTTTCTTT. The genes are TRBV5-1 and TRBJ1-1; a possible D gene is TRBD1 (5 bases). The CDR3 contains 16 residues. Germline V CDR1 and CDR2: SGHRS, YFSETQ. V was trimmed by 4 bases and J by 5 bases, leaving 21 bases between them.

This clone was observed a few times. The gene calls are TRBV5-1 and TRBJ2-2, with D maybe TRBD1 (6 bases). CDR1 and CDR2 (germline): SGHRS, YFSETQ. CDR3 length: 14 amino acids. Deletions cut 3 bases from V and 2 bases from J, with 8 bases between. CDR3 loop: CASSSQGNTGELFF. Here the CDR3 DNA reads TGCGCCAGCAGCTCACAGGGAAACACCGGGGAGCTGTTTTTT. Together with reference TRBV5-1 and TRBJ2-2, the CDR3 gives the full variable domain: KAGVTQTPRYLIKTRGQQVTLSCSPISGHRSVSWYQQTPGQGLQFLFEYFSETQRNKGNFPGRFSGRQFSNSRSEMNVSTLELGDSALYLCASSSQGNTGELFFGEGSRLTVL.

The V and J genes are TRBV5-1 and TRBJ2-5; 14 bases line up with TRBD2. Germline V gene data show CDR1 as SGHRS and CDR2 as YFSETQ. This CDR3 has 16 residues. The junction had 3 bases not matched to a gene; V was cut back by 0 bases and J by 5 bases. The CDR3 region has the DNA TGCGCCAGCAGCTTGGGGGGACTAGCGGGAGCGGAGACCCAGTACTTC. Translating gives CASSLGGLAGAETQYF.

The chain couples TRBV5-1 to TRBJ2-7, with 9 bases that match TRBD2. This CDR3 has 20 amino acids. Trimming removed 0 bases from V and 4 bases from J; junction bases left unmatched: 20. In germline, CDR1 is SGHRS, CDR2 YFSETQ. This CDR3 is CASSLEVGTSTTPSVYEQYF. The CDR3 region has the DNA TGCGCCAGCAGCTTGGAGGTAGGGACTAGCACCACACCCTCTGTTTACGAGCAGTACTTC.

Comments on this clone: This sample also contains other DNA sequences that code for the same CDR3. The chain uses TRBV5-1 and TRBJ2-5; 8 bases line up with TRBD1. With 4 bases clipped from V and 5 bases from J, the junction kept 10 bases outside the gene matches. CDR3 length: 15 amino acids. The germline V gene has CDR1 SGHRS and CDR2 YFSETQ. CDR3 loop: CASSPGTGEGETQYF. In nucleotides, the CDR3 is TGCGCCAGCAGCCCGGGGACAGGCGAAGGGGAGACCCAGTACTTC.

This chain connects TRBV5-1 to TRBJ2-7; TRBD1 matches at 8 bases. The trim removed 4 bases at V and 7 bases at J, leaving 13 bases unmatched. CDR1 is SGHRS and CDR2 is YFSETQ in the germline V gene. There are 15 residues in the CDR3. The CDR3 bases are TGCGCCAGCAGCCAAATCGGGACAGGACCGCATGAGCAGTACTTC. It is translated as CASSQIGTGPHEQYF.

The V and J genes are TRBV27 and TRBJ2-3; perhaps TRBD2 as D (5 bases). The germline gives CDR1 MNHEY, CDR2 SMNVEV (reference sequence). The CDR3 is 12 residues long. Trimming took off 7 bases at V and 6 bases at J, with 11 bases between the two ends. This CDR3 is CASTKTGDTQYF. The CDR3 DNA sequence: TGTGCCAGCACCAAGACGGGGGATACGCAGTATTTT.

The V and J genes are TRBV23-1 and TRBJ1-2, with no clear D. TRBV23-1 is given ORF status, its function remaining uncertain. Trimming took off 3 bases at V and 3 bases at J, with 11 bases between the two ends. The CDR3 has 14 amino acids. CDR3 in amino acids: CASSQRVADYGYTF. The DNA for the CDR3 is TGCGCCAGCAGTCAGAGGGTTGCGGACTATGGCTACACCTTC.

The chain uses TRBV7-2 and TRBJ2-3; D uncertain. CDR3 length: 13 residues. Germline lookup yields CDR1 SGHTA and CDR2 FQGNSA. The ends were cut back, 5 bases at V and 3 bases at J, with 9 bases in the middle. The CDR3 protein is CASSLEVTDTQYF. CDR3 nucleotide sequence: TGTGCCAGCAGCCTCGAGGTGACAGATACGCAGTATTTT.

The chain couples TRBV6-6 to TRBJ1-3, with unresolved D. Trimming cost V 8 bases and J 0 bases, with 14 bases left between them. The CDR3 covers 15 residues. Germline CDR1 reads MNHNY; CDR2 reads SVGAGI (reference sequence). The CDR3 here is CASGRAGLSGNTIYF. CDR3 nucleotide sequence: TGTGCCAGCGGGAGGGCAGGCCTCTCTGGAAACACCATATATTTT.

The J gene is TRBJ2-3, the V gene TRBV10-3, with 11 positions matching TRBD2. With 10 bases clipped from V and 0 bases from J, the junction kept 12 bases outside the gene matches. CDR3 length: 17 amino acids. Germline V gene data show CDR1 as ENHRY and CDR2 as SYGVKD. CDR3 residues: CASETGTSGASTDTQYF. The CDR3 region has the DNA TGTGCCAGTGAGACCGGGACTAGCGGAGCTAGCACAGATACGCAGTATTTT.

The DNA for the CDR3 is TGCGCCAGCACTAGCGCCTCCTACGAGCAGTACTTC. This translates into CASTSASYEQYF. The chain carries TRBV5-1 and TRBJ2-7, with a possible D match to TRBD2 (6 bases). Germline values: CDR1 SGHRS, CDR2 YFSETQ. Trimming took off 6 bases at V and 0 bases at J, with 7 bases between the two ends. This CDR3 is 12 amino acids long.

The rearrangement uses TRBV4-3 and TRBJ1-5, with D maybe TRBD1 (5 bases). The V gene's germline CDR1 is LGHNA and CDR2 YSLEER. Between the trimmed V and J ends, which lost 5 bases and 7 bases, there was a span of 15 bases. This CDR3 has 14 amino acids. The CDR3 is CASSAQAGVQPQHF. The CDR3 region has the DNA TGCGCCAGCAGCGCTCAAGCGGGGGTCCAGCCCCAGCATTTT.